This T cell receptor beta chain was identified during a study of T cell responses to AZD1222 COVID-19 vaccine. Study background: Pooling covered second doses at about 4 or about 12 weeks.

For this clone: Its antigen is as yet unknown.

The CDR3 consists of 16 residues. Germline CDR1 SGHTA, CDR2 FQGNSA. The ends were cut back, 3 bases at V and 3 bases at J, with 17 bases in the middle. Study outcomes and limitations: The repertoires were collected only after the peak T cell response. There were mostly white British donors and more females than males, and clonal diversity was possibly underestimated. Researchers report vaccine-associated CD4 TCRs spanning spike, with dominance at 160-218 and 743-854.

Some clones are missing from TCRdb's copy, which holds only in-frame ones; the method was immunoSEQ multiplex PCR. The data contain approximately 150,000 clones, less than 95% of them seen just once; the ten biggest clones take up roughly 1.3%. The sequenced sample was peripheral blood, obtained on day 0 of AZD1222 vaccination. The receptor's source is an adult in good health. The rearrangement joins TRBV7-2 to TRBJ1-1, with D hard to call. The CDR3 spells CASSFNGPPWDTEAFF. The CDR3 DNA follows: TGTGCCAGCAGCTTTAACGGCCCGCCGTGGGACACTGAAGCTTTCTTT.